This T cell receptor (beta chain) came from a study of vaccination and CD4 T cells after COVID-19. On the study more broadly: Post-vaccine sample collection happened at a median of 72 days after dose two, ranging 14 to 241. Findings of the study overall: In convalescent patients, 304 of 307 vaccine-specific clones were mono-reactive for SARS-CoV-2 spike.

The V and J ends lost 1 base and 9 bases, in that order; junction bases with no gene match: 9. The CDR3 is 15 residues long. Looked up from germline, CDR1 is SGHRS and CDR2 is YFSETQ. The treatment: 10-day PBMC culture with coronavirus spike peptide pools or control peptides (ViraFEST assay). Medium was half-exchanged with fresh IL-2 medium on days 3 and 7. Oncomine TCR Beta short-read sequencing was applied to DNA from cultured CD4+ T cells. Each CDR3 protein is one row after TCRdb ran MiXCR on the PCR reads. This table holds around 13,000 distinct CDR3 sequences, about 25% found once. This clonotype was counted between two and nine times. What it binds is not known.

The receptor's source is a human donor who had recovered from COVID-19. V is TRBV5-1 and J is TRBJ2-1; 8 bases are shared with TRBD1. The specimen sequenced was CD4+ T cells from blood, cultured in vitro. The CDR3 spells CASSLRGRGLGEQFF. The CDR3 DNA follows: TGCGCCAGCAGCTTGCGGGGCAGGGGGCTAGGTGAGCAGTTCTTC.